This TCR beta chain originates from a study of response to subunit inactivated influenza vaccine. General study findings and limits: Authors suggested each seasonal flu vaccination may recruit only limited numbers of new T cells.

MiXCR was run by TCRdb on the RT-PCR reads, yielding one entry per CDR3 protein. The profile shows about half a million distinct CDR3 sequences, roughly 9.8% of them singletons. This clonotype occurred a few times. Its antigen is unidentified. This CDR3 has 15 residues. CDR1 and CDR2 (germline): SQVTM, ANQGSEA. The ends were cut back, 7 bases at V and 2 bases at J, with 20 bases in the middle. Sequencing was performed on PBMCs from blood, taken about 40 days after vaccination. The rearrangement joins TRBV29-1 to TRBJ2-5; tentatively, D is TRBD1 or TRBD2 (6 bases each). This sequence originates from a man aged 50 to 59 who received an inactivated influenza vaccine. In nucleotides, the CDR3 is TGCAGCGCTGGGGGGCTGGGGATCCGGCAAGAGACCCAGTACTTC. Protein sequence: CSAGGLGIRQETQYF.